This TCR beta chain was sequenced for a study of blood T cell repertoires in COVID-19. Data came from immunoSEQ multiplex PCR; TCRdb stores just in-frame clones and leaves some out. The table shows about 160,000 clones, with about 90% occurring only once. J lost 5 bases, V lost 4 bases, and 3 bases had no gene match. Germline values: CDR1 LGHDT, CDR2 YNNKEL (reference sequence). This CDR3 is built from 15 residues. The sequencing input was PBMCs or T cells enriched from blood (not recorded which). This rearrangement joins TRBV3-1 (or the pseudogene TRBV3-2) to TRBJ2-5, with 14 bases matching TRBD2. The clonotype comes from a woman aged 45-65 years who had recovered from COVID-19. The CDR3: CASSLGLAGVETQYF. In nucleotides, the CDR3 is TGTGCCAGCAGCCTGGGACTAGCGGGAGTTGAGACCCAGTACTTC.